This TCR beta chain is from a study of blood T cell repertoires in COVID-19 (dated by TCRdb to 2018 to 2020). In terms of the full investigation: Collaborator samples came from the United States, Italy and Spain and covered acute and convalescent phases of COVID-19. Where available, HLA class I and class II types were obtained from metadata supplied by the sample provider rather than from assay-based typing. Samples were obtained from the ongoing ImmuneRACE study (first 160 participants) and from 1,254 subjects provided by 6 global collaborators. Subjects who had been exposed to COVID-19, were actively infected with it, or had recovered from it provided the deeply sampled blood TCRbeta repertoires that made up the dataset. The repertoires were made available in a free public database intended to serve as a resource for research on the immune response to SARS-CoV-2. A de-identified subject ID, COVID-19 status, age in years and sex were almost always included in the sample metadata. The prospective study material was composed of cDNA or gDNA derived from T cells, B-cell-depleted T cells, or PBMCs. Results and caveats for the whole study, not just this receptor: Clinical and demographic metadata were provided uncurated, with the amount varying by source and participant.

Enrolling through a virtual design, the prospective study's participants ranged in age from roughly 18 to 89 years and lived across roughly 23 United States geographic areas. In the prospective study, cohorts were assigned on the basis of participant-reported clinical history obtained from a screening survey and a study questionnaire. In the prospective study, whole blood, serum and a nasopharyngeal or oropharyngeal swab were collected from each participant by mobile phlebotomists. Over a roughly 2-month period, participants in the prospective study had the option of providing additional blood draws and questionnaires. Blood samples from the prospective study were shipped frozen or at room temperature prior to DNA extraction. The immunoSEQ Assay, a bias-controlled multiplex PCR, was used to amplify TCRbeta CDR3 regions from genomic DNA. For the original study's pipeline: The number of nucleated cells in each sample was estimated by amplification of reference gene primers within the assay. Sequence reads were collapsed and filtered to measure the absolute abundance of every unique TCRbeta CDR3 rearrangement. For each sample, productive Simpson clonality was calculated as the square root of Simpson's diversity index across productive rearrangements. TCRdb stores this immuneACCESS table with in-frame sequences only. Part of the clones is absent; in the studies checked, under half of the shortfall reflects unresolved V genes, and no reason is known for the rest. V, J and clone size reflect that table, while D and trimming were determined from the DNA. The sample has some 210,000 clones on record, roughly 86% of them singletons. The top ten constitute around 10% of the sample.

As to this clone: Its antigen has not been determined. Base qualities are not at hand, and no much larger clone is one base apart.

Counted from cysteine to phenylalanine, this CDR3 has 15 amino acids. The CDR3 DNA has 45 bases and is translated from base 1. CDR1 and CDR2 were assigned from the germline V gene (reference sequence) as SEHNR and FQNEAQ. Deletion took 2 bases off V and 0 bases off J, with a span of 8 bases between the germline ends. Rearrangement joined TRBV7-9 to TRBJ2-1, with an unclear D gene assignment. This clonotype originated in a young man with acute COVID-19. Sequencing was done on a sample of PBMCs or T cells enriched from blood (not recorded which). The DNA reads TGTGCCAGCAGCTTACCGGGTAACTCCTACAATGAGCAGTTCTTC. This translates into CASSLPGNSYNEQFF.